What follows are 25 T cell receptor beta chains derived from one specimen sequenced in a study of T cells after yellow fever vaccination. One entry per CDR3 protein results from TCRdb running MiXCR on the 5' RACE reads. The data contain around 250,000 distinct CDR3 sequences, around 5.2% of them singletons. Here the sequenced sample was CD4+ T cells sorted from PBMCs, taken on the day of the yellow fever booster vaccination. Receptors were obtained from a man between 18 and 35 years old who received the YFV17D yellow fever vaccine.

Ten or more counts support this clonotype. CDR3 bases: TGTGCCAGCAGCCCTCCCCTAGCGGGGGGAGACAATGAGCAGTTCTTC. The encoded protein is CASSPPLAGGDNEQFF. This sequence joins TRBV3-1 and TRBJ2-1; the match to TRBD2 covers 11 bases. Trimming took 4 bases from V and 5 from J; bases not matched to a gene: 7. The length of the CDR3 is 16 residues. Germline CDR1 is LGHDT and CDR2 is YNNKEL (reference sequence).

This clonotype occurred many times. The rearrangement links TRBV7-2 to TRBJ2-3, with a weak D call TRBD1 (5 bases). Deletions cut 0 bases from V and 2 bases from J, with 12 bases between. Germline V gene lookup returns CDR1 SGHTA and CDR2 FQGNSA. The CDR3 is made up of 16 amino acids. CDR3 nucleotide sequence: TGTGCCAGCAGCTTAGCCCGAGACAGATACACAGATACGCAGTATTTT. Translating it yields CASSLARDRYTDTQYF. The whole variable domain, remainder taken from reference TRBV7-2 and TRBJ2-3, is GAGVSQSPSNKVTEKGKDVELRCDPISGHTALYWYRQSLGQGLEFLIYFQGNSAPDKSGLPSDRFSAERTGGSVSTLTIQRTQQEDSAVYLCASSLARDRYTDTQYFGPGTRLTVL.

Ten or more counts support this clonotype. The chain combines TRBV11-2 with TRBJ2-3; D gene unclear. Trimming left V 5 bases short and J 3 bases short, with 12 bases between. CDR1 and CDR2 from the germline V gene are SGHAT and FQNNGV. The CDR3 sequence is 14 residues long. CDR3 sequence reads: CASSRRQLTDTQYF. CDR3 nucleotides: TGTGCCAGCAGCCGACGCCAGTTAACAGATACGCAGTATTTT.

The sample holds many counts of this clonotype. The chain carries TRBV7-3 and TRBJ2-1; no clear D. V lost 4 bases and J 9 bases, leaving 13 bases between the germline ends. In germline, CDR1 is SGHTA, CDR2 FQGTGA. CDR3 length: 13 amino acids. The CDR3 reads CASSSTFWSEQFF. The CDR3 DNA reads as TGTGCCAGCAGCTCCACCTTTTGGAGTGAGCAGTTCTTC.

The CDR3 DNA follows: TGTGCCAGCTCCGGACAGGGGGTAACAGATACGCAGTATTTT. This codes for CASSGQGVTDTQYF. The chain is built from TRBV18 and TRBJ2-3, with 10 bases lining up with TRBD1. Germline-derived CDR1 and CDR2 are KGHSH and LQKENI. The junction had 3 bases not matched to a gene; V was cut back by 6 bases and J by 3 bases. This CDR3 region has 14 residues.

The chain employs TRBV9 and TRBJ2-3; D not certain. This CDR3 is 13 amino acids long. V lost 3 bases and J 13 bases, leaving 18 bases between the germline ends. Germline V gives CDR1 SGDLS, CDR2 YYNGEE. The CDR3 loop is CASSATDTQAKYF. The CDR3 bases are TGTGCCAGCAGCGCTACCGACACTCAGGCCAAGTATTTT. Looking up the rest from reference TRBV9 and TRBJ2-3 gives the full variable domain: DSGVTQTPKHLITATGQRVTLRCSPRSGDLSVYWYQQSLDQGLQFLIQYYNGEERAKGNILERFSAQQFPDLHSELNLSSLELGDSALYFCASSATDTQAKYFGPGTRLTVL.

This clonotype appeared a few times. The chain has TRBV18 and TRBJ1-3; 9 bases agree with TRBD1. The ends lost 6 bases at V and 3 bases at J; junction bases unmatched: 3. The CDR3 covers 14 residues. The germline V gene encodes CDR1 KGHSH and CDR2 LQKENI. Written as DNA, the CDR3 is TGTGCCAGCTCTCCGGACAGGGGTGGAAACACCATATATTTT. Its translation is CASSPDRGGNTIYF.

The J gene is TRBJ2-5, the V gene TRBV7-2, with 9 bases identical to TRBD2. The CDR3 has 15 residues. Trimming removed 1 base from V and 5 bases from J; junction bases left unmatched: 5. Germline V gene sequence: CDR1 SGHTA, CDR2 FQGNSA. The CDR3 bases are TGTGCCAGCAGCTTAGACGCGGGGGGGCAGGAGACCCAGTACTTC. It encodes CASSLDAGGQETQYF.

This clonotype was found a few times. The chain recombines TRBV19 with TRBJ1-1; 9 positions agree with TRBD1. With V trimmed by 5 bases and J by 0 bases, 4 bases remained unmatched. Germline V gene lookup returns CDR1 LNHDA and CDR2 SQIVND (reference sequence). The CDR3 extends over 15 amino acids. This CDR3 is CASSFGQGMNTEAFF. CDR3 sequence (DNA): TGTGCCAGTAGTTTCGGACAGGGGATGAACACTGAAGCTTTCTTT.

CDR3 residues: CASSFQRLVTRQETQYF. CDR3 nucleotides: TGTGCCAGCAGCTTCCAAAGACTGGTGACTAGGCAAGAGACCCAGTACTTC. The chain uses TRBV7-8 and TRBJ2-5; TRBD2 might be the D (6 bases). V was trimmed by 3 bases and J by 2 bases, leaving 19 bases between them. The CDR3 length is 17 residues. Looked up from germline, CDR1 is SGHVS and CDR2 is FQNEAQ.

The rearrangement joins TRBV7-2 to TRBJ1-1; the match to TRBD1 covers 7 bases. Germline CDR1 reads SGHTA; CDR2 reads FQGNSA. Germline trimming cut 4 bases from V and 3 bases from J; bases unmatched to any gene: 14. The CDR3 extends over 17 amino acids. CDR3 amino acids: CASSSPLRGQPDTEAFF. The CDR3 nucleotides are TGTGCCAGCAGCTCGCCCCTCCGGGGACAGCCGGACACTGAAGCTTTCTTT. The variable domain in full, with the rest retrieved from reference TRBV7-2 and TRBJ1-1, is GAGVSQSPSNKVTEKGKDVELRCDPISGHTALYWYRQSLGQGLEFLIYFQGNSAPDKSGLPSDRFSAERTGGSVSTLTIQRTQQEDSAVYLCASSSPLRGQPDTEAFFGQGTRLTVV.

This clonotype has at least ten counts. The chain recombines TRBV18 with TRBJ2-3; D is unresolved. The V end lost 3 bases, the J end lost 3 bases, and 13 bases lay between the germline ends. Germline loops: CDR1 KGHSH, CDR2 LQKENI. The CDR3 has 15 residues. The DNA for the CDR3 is TGTGCCAGCTCACCGCTCTCCGGGTTAACAGATACGCAGTATTTT. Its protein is CASSPLSGLTDTQYF.

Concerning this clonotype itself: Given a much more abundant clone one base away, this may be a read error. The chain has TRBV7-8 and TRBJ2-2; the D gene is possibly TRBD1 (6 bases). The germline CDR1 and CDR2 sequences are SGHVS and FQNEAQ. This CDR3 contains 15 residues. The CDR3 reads CASQARVGDTVELFF. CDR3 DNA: TGTGCCAGCCAAGCCCGGGTTGGGGACACCGTGGAGCTGTTTTTT.

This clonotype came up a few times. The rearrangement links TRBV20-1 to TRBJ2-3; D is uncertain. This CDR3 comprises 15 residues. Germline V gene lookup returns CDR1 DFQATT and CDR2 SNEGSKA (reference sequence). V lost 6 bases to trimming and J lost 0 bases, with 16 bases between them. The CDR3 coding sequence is TGCAGTGCCAAGCATACCCACTCTAGCACAGATACGCAGTATTTT. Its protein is CSAKHTHSSTDTQYF.

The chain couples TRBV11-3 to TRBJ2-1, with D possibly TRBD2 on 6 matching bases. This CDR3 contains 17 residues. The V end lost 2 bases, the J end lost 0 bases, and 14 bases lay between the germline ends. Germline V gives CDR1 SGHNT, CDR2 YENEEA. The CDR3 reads CASSLRRGSSSYNEQFF. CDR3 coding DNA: TGTGCCAGCAGCTTACGACGGGGGTCGAGCTCCTACAATGAGCAGTTCTTC.

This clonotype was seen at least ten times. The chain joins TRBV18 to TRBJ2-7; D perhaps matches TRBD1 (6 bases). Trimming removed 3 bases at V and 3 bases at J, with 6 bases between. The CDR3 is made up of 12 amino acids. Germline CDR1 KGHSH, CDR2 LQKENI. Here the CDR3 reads CASSPDSYEQYV. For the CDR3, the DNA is TGTGCCAGCTCACCGGACAGCTACGAGCAGTACGTC.

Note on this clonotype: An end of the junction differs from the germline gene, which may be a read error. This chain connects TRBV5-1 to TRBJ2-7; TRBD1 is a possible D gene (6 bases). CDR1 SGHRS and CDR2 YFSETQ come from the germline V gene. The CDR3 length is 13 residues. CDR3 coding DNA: TGCGCCAGCAGCTTGGGACAGGAGTACGAGGAGTACTTC. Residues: CASSLGQEYEEYF. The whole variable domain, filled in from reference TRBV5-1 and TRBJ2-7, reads KAGVTQTPRYLIKTRGQQVTLSCSPISGHRSVSWYQQTPGQGLQFLFEYFSETQRNKGNFPGRFSGRQFSNSRSEMNVSTLELGDSALYLCASSLGQEYEEYFGPGTRLTVT.

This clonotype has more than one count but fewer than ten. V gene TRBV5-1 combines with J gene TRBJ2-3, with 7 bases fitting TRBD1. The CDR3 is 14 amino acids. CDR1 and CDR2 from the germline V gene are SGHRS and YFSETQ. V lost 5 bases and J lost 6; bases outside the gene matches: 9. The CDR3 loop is CASRRQGVGDTQYF. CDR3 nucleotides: TGCGCCAGCAGGCGACAGGGTGTTGGTGATACGCAGTATTTT. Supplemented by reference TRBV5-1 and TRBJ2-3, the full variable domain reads KAGVTQTPRYLIKTRGQQVTLSCSPISGHRSVSWYQQTPGQGLQFLFEYFSETQRNKGNFPGRFSGRQFSNSRSEMNVSTLELGDSALYLCASRRQGVGDTQYFGPGTRLTVL.

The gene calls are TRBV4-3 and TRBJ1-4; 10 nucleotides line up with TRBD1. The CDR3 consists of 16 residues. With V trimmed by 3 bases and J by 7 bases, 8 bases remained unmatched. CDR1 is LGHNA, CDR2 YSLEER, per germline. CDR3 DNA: TGCGCCAGCAGCCAGGGGCCGGACAGGGGGATTGAAAAACTGTTTTTT. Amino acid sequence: CASSQGPDRGIEKLFF.

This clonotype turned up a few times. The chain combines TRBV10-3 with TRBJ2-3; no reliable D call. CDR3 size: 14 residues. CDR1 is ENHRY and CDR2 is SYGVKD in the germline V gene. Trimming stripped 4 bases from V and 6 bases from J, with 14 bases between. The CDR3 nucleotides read TGTGCCATCAGTGGTTATCCTCAGACTGATACGCAGTATTTT. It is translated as CAISGYPQTDTQYF.

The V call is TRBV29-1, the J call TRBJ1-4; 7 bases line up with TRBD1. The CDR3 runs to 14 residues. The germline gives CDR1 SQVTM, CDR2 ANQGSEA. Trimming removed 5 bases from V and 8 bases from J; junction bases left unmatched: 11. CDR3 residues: CSVTRQGRGEKLFF. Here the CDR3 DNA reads TGCAGCGTTACCCGACAGGGACGGGGGGAAAAACTGTTTTTT.

DNA for the CDR3: TGTGCCAGCAGCTTAGGATTGGGGGGGGCCGGGAATACGCAGTATTTT. Its translation: CASSLGLGGAGNTQYF. V and J are TRBV5-6 and TRBJ2-3; tentative D call: TRBD2 (7 bases). The CDR3 runs 16 residues. The germline CDR1 and CDR2 sequences are SGHDT and YYEEEE. Trimming left V 2 bases short and J 7 bases short, with 20 bases between.

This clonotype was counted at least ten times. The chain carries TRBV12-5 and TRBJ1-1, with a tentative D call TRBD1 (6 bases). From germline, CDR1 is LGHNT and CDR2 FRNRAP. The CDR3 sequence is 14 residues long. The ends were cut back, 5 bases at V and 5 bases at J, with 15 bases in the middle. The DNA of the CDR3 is TGTGCTAGTGGTCTCCCTACAGGGATAACTGAAGCTTTCTTT. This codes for CASGLPTGITEAFF.

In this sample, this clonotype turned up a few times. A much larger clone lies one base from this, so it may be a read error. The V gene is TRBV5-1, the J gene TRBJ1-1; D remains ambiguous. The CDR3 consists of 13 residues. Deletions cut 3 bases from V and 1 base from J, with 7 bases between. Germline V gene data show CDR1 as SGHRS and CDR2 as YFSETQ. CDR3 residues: CASSWAGNTEAFF. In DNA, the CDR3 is TGCGCCAGCAGCTGGGCAGGGAACACTGAAGCTTTCTTT.

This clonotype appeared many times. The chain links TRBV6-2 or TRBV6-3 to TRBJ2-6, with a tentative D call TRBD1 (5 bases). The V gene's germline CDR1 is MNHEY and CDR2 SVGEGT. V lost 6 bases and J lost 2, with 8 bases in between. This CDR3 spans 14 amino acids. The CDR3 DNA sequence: TGTGCCAGCAGACAGGCACCTGGGGCCAACGTCCTGACTTTC. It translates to CASRQAPGANVLTF.